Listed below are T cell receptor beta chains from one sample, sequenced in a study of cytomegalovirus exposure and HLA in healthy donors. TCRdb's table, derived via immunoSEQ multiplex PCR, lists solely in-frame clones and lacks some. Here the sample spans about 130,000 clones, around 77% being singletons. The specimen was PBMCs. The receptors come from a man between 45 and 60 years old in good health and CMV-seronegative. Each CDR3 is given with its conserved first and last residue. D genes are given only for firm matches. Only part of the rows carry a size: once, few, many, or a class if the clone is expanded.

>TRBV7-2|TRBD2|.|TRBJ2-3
CASSSGGGMDTQYF
TGTGCCAGCAGCTCAGGCGGGGGAATGGATACGCAGTATTTT
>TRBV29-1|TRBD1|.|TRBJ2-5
CSANRGDGTQYF
TGCAGCGCTAACAGGGGCGACGGGACCCAGTACTTC
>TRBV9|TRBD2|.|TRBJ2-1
CASSVAITSGTDEQFF
TGTGCCAGCAGCGTAGCTATAACTAGCGGGACCGATGAGCAGTTCTTC
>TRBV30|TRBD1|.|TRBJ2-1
CAWSVRRGTANEQFF
TGTGCCTGGAGTGTACGTCGTGGGACAGCTAATGAGCAGTTCTTC
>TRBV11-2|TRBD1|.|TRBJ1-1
CASSSGTGGLTEAFF
TGTGCCAGCAGCTCCGGGACAGGGGGCCTCACTGAAGCTTTCTTT
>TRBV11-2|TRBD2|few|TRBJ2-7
CASSLAAGGNYEQYF
TGTGCCAGCAGCTTAGCAGCGGGAGGTAACTACGAGCAGTACTTC
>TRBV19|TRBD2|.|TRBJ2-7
CASSMRLAGGPRLGEQYF
TGTGCCAGTAGTATGCGGCTAGCGGGAGGGCCACGTCTAGGCGAGCAGTACTTC
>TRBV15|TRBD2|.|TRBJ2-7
CATSRDPAGDYEQYF
TGTGCCACCAGCAGAGACCCGGCGGGAGACTACGAGCAGTACTTC
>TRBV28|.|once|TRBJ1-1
CASSFFRGRTEAFF
TGTGCCAGCAGTTTCTTCAGGGGTAGGACTGAAGCTTTCTTT
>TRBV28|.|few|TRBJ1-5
CASSPGQINQPQHF
TGTGCCAGCAGCCCCGGACAGATCAATCAGCCCCAGCATTTT
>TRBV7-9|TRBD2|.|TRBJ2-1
CASSFSGSRNEQFF
TGTGCCAGCAGCTTTAGCGGGAGTAGGAATGAGCAGTTCTTC
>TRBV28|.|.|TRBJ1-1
CAKPGGRGLEAFF
TGTGCCAAACCCGGGGGTCGAGGCCTTGAAGCTTTCTTT
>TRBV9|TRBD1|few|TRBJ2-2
CASSLLPGTGNTGELFF
TGTGCCAGCAGCCTCCTCCCCGGGACAGGCAACACCGGGGAGCTGTTTTTT
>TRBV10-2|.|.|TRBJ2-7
CASSEYNRGSYEQYF
TGCGCCAGCAGTGAGTATAACCGGGGCTCCTACGAGCAGTACTTC
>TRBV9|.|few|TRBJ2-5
CASSVGAAEETQYF
TGTGCCAGCAGCGTAGGGGCAGCGGAGGAGACCCAGTACTTC
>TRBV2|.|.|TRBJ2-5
CATTPRGLIETQYF
TGTGCCACAACCCCAAGGGGGTTGATTGAGACCCAGTACTTC
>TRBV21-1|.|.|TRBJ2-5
CASSKRGRQETQYF
TGTGCCAGCAGCAAAAGAGGCCGACAAGAGACCCAGTACTTC